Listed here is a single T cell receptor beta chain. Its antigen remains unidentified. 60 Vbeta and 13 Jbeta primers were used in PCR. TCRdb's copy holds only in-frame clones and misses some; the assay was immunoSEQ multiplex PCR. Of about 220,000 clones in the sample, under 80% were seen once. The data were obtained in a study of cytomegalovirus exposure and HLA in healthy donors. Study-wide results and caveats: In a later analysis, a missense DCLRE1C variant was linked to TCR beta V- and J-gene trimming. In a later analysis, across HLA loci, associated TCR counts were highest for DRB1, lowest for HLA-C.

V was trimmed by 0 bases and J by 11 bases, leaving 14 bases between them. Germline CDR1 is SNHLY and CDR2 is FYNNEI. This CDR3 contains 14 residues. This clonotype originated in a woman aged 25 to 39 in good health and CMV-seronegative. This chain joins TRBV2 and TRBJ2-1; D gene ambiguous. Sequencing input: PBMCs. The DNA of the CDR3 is TGTGCCAGCAGTGAAGCCCGAGAGGCTGGTAAGCAGTTCTTC. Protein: CASSEAREAGKQFF.